This TCR beta chain was sequenced during a study of blood T cell repertoires in COVID-19. Study overall: The United States, Italy and Spain were the sources of the acute and convalescent COVID-19 samples.

Patients from Seattle were sampled longitudinally, starting during active infection. Repertoires were generated with immunoSEQ multiplex PCR, while TCRdb's copy carries only in-frame clones and drops some. This sample yields some 220,000 clones, of which approximately 86% are seen a single time; roughly 1.3% belongs to the top ten. The CDR3 length is 18 residues. Trimming removed 1 base at V and 0 bases at J, with 16 bases between. CDR1 is SEHNR and CDR2 is FQNEAQ in the germline V gene (reference sequence). The sample taken for sequencing was peripheral blood. J is TRBJ1-3 and V is TRBV7-9; maybe TRBD1 (6 bases). The source is a woman aged 25 to 39 with COVID-19, enrolled during active disease. The CDR3 bases are TGTGCCAGCAGCTTAGACCGAGCAGGGGATTACTCTGGAAACACCATATATTTT. This codes for CASSLDRAGDYSGNTIYF.